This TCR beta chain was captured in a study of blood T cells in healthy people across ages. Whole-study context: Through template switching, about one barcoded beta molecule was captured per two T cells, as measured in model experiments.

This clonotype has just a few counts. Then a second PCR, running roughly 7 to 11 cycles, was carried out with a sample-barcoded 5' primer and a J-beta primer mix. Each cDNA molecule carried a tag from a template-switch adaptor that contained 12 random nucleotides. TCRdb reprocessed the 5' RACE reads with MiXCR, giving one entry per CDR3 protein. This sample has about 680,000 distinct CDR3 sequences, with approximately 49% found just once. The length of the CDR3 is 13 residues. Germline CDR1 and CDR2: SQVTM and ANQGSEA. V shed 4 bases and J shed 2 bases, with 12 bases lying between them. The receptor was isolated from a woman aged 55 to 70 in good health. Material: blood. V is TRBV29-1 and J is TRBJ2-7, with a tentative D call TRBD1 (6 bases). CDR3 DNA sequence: TGCAGCGTTGGATCGGACAGTACCTACGAGCAGTACTTC. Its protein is CSVGSDSTYEQYF.